This T cell receptor (beta chain) is drawn from a study of vaccination effects on CD4 cells after COVID-19. The protocol was immunoSEQ multiplex PCR, while the TCRdb copy is restricted to in-frame clones and leaves out a portion. In the table there are around 28,000 clones, 75% to 85% of which are singletons. Points from the study as a whole: Few convalescent patients were included, and no early post-infection timepoints were sampled. Among infection- and vaccine-induced clones, marked clonal contraction occurred late after vaccination.

CD4+ T cells specific for antigen were expanded with viral peptide pools by the ViraFEST assay before sequencing. After about 10 days in culture, the CD4+ T cells were isolated. According to the study, vaccine recipients showed no prior SARS-CoV-2 infection and negative nucleocapsid antibodies. About 2.2 million PBMC per well received approximately 11 IU/ml IL-2 and roughly 10 ug/ml peptides in culture. A half-volume exchange with IL-2 medium occurred on days 3 and 7. Within the sample, this clone is hyperexpanded (1% or more). Its antigen is not known. Other DNA sequences from this sample encode an identical CDR3 as well. This CDR3 contains 13 residues. Trimming left V 3 bases short and J 1 base short, with 6 bases between. Germline V CDR1 and CDR2: MDHEN, SYDVKM.

This clonotype was sampled from a human donor who received a COVID-19 vaccine. This chain connects TRBV28 to TRBJ1-1, with D unclear. Sample: CD4+ T cells from PBMCs cultured with SARS-CoV-2 spike peptides, taken before COVID-19 vaccination. CDR3 coding DNA: TGTGCCAGCAGTTTCCGGCGGAACACTGAAGCTTTCTTT. Protein sequence: CASSFRRNTEAFF.